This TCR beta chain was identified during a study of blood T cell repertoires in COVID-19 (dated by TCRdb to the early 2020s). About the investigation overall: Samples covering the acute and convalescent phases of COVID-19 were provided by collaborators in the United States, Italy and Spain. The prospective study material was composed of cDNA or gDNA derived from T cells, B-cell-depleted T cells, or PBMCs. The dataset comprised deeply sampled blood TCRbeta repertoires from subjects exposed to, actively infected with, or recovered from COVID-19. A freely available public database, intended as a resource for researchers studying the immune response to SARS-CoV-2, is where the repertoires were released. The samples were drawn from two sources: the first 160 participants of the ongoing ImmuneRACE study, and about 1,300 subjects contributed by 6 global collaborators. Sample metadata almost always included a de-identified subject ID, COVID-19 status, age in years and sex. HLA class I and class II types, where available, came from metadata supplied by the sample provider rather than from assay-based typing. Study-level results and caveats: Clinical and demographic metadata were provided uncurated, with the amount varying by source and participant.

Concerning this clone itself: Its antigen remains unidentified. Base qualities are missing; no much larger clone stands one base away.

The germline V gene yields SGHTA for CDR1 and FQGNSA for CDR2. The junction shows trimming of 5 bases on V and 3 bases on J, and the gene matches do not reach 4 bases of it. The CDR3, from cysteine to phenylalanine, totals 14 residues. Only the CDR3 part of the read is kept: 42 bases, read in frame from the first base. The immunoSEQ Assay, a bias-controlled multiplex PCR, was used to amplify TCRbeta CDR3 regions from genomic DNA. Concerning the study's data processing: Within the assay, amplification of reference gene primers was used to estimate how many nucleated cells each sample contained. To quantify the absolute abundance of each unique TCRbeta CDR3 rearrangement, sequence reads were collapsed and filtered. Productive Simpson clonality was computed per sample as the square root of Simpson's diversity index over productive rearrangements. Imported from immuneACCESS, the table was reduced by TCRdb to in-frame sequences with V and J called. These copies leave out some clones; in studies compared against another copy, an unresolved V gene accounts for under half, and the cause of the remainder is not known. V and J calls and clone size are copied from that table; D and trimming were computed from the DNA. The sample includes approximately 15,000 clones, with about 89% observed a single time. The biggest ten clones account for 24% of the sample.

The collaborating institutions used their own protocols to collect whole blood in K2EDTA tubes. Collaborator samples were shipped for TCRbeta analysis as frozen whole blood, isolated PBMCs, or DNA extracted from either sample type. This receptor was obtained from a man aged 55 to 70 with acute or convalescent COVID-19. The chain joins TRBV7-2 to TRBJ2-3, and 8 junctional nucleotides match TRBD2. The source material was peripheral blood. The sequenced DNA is TGTGCCAGCAGCCTCGGGGGGGTGACAGATACGCAGTATTTT. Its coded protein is CASSLGGVTDTQYF.